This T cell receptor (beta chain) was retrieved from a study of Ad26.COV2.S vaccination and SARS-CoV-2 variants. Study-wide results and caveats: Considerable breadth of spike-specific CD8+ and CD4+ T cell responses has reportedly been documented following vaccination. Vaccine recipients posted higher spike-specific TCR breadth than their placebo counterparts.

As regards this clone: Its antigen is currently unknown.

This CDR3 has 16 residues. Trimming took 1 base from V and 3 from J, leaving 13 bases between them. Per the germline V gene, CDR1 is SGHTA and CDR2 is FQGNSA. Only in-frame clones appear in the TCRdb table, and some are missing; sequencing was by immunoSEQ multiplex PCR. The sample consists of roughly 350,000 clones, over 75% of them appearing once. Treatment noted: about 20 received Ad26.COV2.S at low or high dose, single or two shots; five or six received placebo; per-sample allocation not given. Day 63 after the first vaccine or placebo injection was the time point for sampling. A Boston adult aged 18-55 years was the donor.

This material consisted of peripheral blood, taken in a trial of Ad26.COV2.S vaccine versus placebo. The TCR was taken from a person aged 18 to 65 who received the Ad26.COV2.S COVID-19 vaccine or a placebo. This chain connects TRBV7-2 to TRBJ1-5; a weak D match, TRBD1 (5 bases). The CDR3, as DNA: TGTGCCAGCAGCTTAGTCGGTGGGGCAATCAATCAGCCCCAGCATTTT. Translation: CASSLVGGAINQPQHF.